This T cell receptor (beta chain) is from a study of beta chain features in type 1 diabetes. CDR3 size: 13 residues. The germline V gene has CDR1 SEHNR and CDR2 FQNEAQ (reference sequence). V shed 5 bases and J shed 4 bases, with 10 bases lying between them. Expressed TCRB transcripts got sequenced, as all isolated RNA was reverse transcribed. Using immunoSEQ multiplex PCR, the repertoire was profiled, and TCRdb retains in-frame clones only, with some absent. Counted here are about 470,000 clones, about 30% occurring once; the ten biggest clones make up more than 0.055%. The rearrangement uses TRBV7-9 and TRBJ2-3; D unclear. This TCR came from a man between 18 and 35 years old in good health. The source material was naive CD4+ T cells from blood. The CDR3 bases are TGTGCCAGCAGCCCGTATAGTTCAGATACGCAGTATTTT. It yields the protein CASSPYSSDTQYF. The complete variable domain, with remaining parts taken from reference TRBV7-9 and TRBJ2-3, reads DTGVSQNPRHKITKRGQNVTFRCDPISEHNRLYWYRQTLGQGPEFLTYFQNEAQLEKSRLLSDRFSAERPKGSFSTLEIQRTEQGDSAMYLCASSPYSSDTQYFGPGTRLTVL.